This TCR beta chain was profiled in a study of T cell repertoires in cytomegalovirus infection. Study-wide context: From public TCR beta signatures came an indication of both CMV infection and matching HLA type.

Whole-study results and caveats: Clonotypes of TCR beta that were HLA-C-restricted and CMV-specific dominated the ex vivo response. Pooled public TCR beta family frequency picked out CMV carriers with the relevant HLA.

This clonotype was detected many times. The antigen remains undetermined. One entry per CDR3 protein results from TCRdb running MiXCR on the reads. The sample carries some 300,000 distinct CDR3 sequences, about 9.1% recorded once. The clonotype comes from a human donor in good health (CMV status not recorded). Some clones in this sample may be carry-over from other donors' samples. The sequenced sample consisted of PBMCs.

In DNA form, the CDR3 reads TGTGCCAGCAGTTTAGCAGTCCTGAACACTGAAGCTTTCTTT. Translating gives CASSLAVLNTEAFF. The chain combines TRBV28 with TRBJ1-1; D not resolved. V was trimmed by 2 bases and J by 0 bases, leaving 7 bases between them. This CDR3 contains 14 residues. CDR1 and CDR2 from the germline V gene are MDHEN and SYDVKM.